Listed below are T cell receptor beta chains from one sample, sequenced in a study of OX40 agonist ivuxolimab in advanced cancers. The method was immunoSEQ multiplex PCR; TCRdb's version includes in-frame clones alone and lacks a portion of them. The table includes fewer than 60,000 clones, roughly 80% detected once. Sequences were derived from CD4+ or CD8+ T cells sorted from blood, sampled in a trial of the OX40 agonist ivuxolimab. Receptors were obtained from an adult with an advanced solid tumor such as melanoma, head and neck, liver or kidney cancer. Both conserved end residues are part of each CDR3. Each record gives: V gene, J gene, clone size, CDR3 length, D gene, CDR3 DNA, CDR3 protein. D genes are given only for firm matches. The size field is filled for only some rows; it gives once, few, many or a size class.

>TRBV19|TRBJ2-3|.|11|.
TGTGCCACCCTTTCCGGGGATACGCAGTATTTT
CATLSGDTQYF
>TRBV7-2|TRBJ2-1|.|15|.
TGTGCCAGCAGCTTAGCTCGGGGGCGCAGGAATGAGCAGTTCTTC
CASSLARGRRNEQFF
>TRBV2|TRBJ1-3|.|13|.
TGTGCCAGCAGTTATGTCTCTGGAAACACCATATATTTT
CASSYVSGNTIYF
>TRBV12-5|TRBJ2-1|.|13|.
TGTGCTAGTGGTTCGAGCTCCTACAATGAGCAGTTCTTC
CASGSSSYNEQFF
>TRBV9|TRBJ2-5|.|17|TRBD2
TGTGCCAGCAGCGCTCGGACTAGCGGTAAACCTCAAGAGACCCAGTACTTC
CASSARTSGKPQETQYF
>TRBV11-2|TRBJ1-4|.|14|TRBD1
TGTGCCAGCAGCTCTGGACAGGGAAGGGAAAAACTGTTTTTT
CASSSGQGREKLFF
>TRBV2|TRBJ1-5|few|13|.
TGTGCCAGCAGTGGGGACGTCAATCAGCCCCAGCATTTT
CASSGDVNQPQHF
>TRBV9|TRBJ2-2|.|13|.
TGTGCCAGTAGGCGACTTGACGCCGGGGAGCTGTTTTTT
CASRRLDAGELFF
>TRBV11-2|TRBJ2-2|few|14|.
TGTGCCAGCAGCCCGTGGGGTTCCCCCGGGGAGCTGTTTTTT
CASSPWGSPGELFF
>TRBV6-1|TRBJ2-1|.|16|TRBD2
TGTGCCAGCAGTGCCAGACTAGCGGGGGGGTTGAATGAGCAGTTCTTC
CASSARLAGGLNEQFF
>TRBV5-1|TRBJ2-3|.|17|TRBD2
TGCGCCAGCAGCCCCGCGACTAGCGGGAGAGCGACAGATACGCAGTATTTT
CASSPATSGRATDTQYF
>TRBV7-2|TRBJ1-1|few|13|TRBD1
TGTGCCAGCAGCCCAGGGGGAGGCACTGAAGCTTTCTTT
CASSPGGGTEAFF
>TRBV28|TRBJ1-2|.|12|.
TGTGCCAGCAGCTCCCCGACGGGGGGCTACACCTTC
CASSSPTGGYTF
>TRBV19|TRBJ2-7|.|15|TRBD1
TGTGCCAGTACCGGTACCGGGACAGGGGCCTACGAGCAGTACTTC
CASTGTGTGAYEQYF
>TRBV6-4|TRBJ2-7|.|12|.
TGTGCCAGCAGTGAAGGGCTGTCGAAGCAGTACTTC
CASSEGLSKQYF
>TRBV6-1|TRBJ2-3|once|16|.
TGTGCCAGCAGTGAAGCGAGGCGGTCGGCGGCAGATACGCAGTATTTT
CASSEARRSAADTQYF
>TRBV5-1|TRBJ2-1|.|15|.
TGCGCCAGCACCTTGGAGGTGAGCTCCTACAATGAGCAGTTCTTC
CASTLEVSSYNEQFF
>TRBV5-1|TRBJ1-1|.|17|TRBD1
TGCGCCAGCAGCTGGACAGGGGGCGCGGAACTGAACACTGAAGCTTTCTTT
CASSWTGGAELNTEAFF
>TRBV7-9|TRBJ1-6|.|15|TRBD1
TGTGCCAGCAGGCTCGCCGGGACAGATAATTCACCCCTCCACTTT
CASRLAGTDNSPLHF
>TRBV5-6|TRBJ2-5|.|14|TRBD1
TGTGCCAGCAGCTTTGGGACAGCCCAAGAGACCCAGTACTTC
CASSFGTAQETQYF
>TRBV30|TRBJ2-7|.|12|TRBD2
TGTGCCTTGCGGGAGAAGGGCTACGAGCAGTACTTC
CALREKGYEQYF
>TRBV21-1|TRBJ1-4|.|14|.
TGTGCCACCACTCAGCACAGGACTAATGAAAAACTGTTTTTT
CATTQHRTNEKLFF
>TRBV4-2|TRBJ1-2|.|14|TRBD1
TGTGCCAGCAGCCTGGACAGGGGGCGACAGGGCTACACCTTC
CASSLDRGRQGYTF
>TRBV2|TRBJ1-2|.|13|.
TGTGCCAGCAGTGTCGCCCGGGATTATGGCTACACCTTC
CASSVARDYGYTF
>TRBV5-6|TRBJ2-7|.|17|.
TGTGCCAGCAGCTTGGGGGTCGGGACACTACTCTCCTACGAGCAGTACTTC
CASSLGVGTLLSYEQYF
>TRBV7-3|TRBJ2-3|.|15|TRBD2
TGTGCCAGCAGCGGGGGACTAGCGCGATCGGCTACGCAGTATTTT
CASSGGLARSATQYF
>TRBV12-5|TRBJ2-1|.|13|TRBD1
TGTGCTAGTGGTCAGACAGGGGTGGGTGAGCAGTTCTTC
CASGQTGVGEQFF
>TRBV6-6|TRBJ1-2|.|14|TRBD1
TGTGCCAGCAGTGTGGACAGGGTGGGGCATGGCTACACCTTC
CASSVDRVGHGYTF
>TRBV5-6|TRBJ1-6|.|16|.
TGTGCCAGCAGCTTTCGACAGAGCTCCTATAATTCACCCCTCCACTTT
CASSFRQSSYNSPLHF
>TRBV11-2|TRBJ1-2|.|13|TRBD1
TGTGCCAGCAGCTCGGCACAGGGGGATGGCTACACCTTC
CASSSAQGDGYTF
>TRBV30|TRBJ2-5|.|16|TRBD1
TGTGCCTGGAGTCCTCCTTGGACAGGGGAGAAAGAGACCCAGTACTTC
CAWSPPWTGEKETQYF
>TRBV7-2|TRBJ1-1|.|14|.
TGTGCCAGCAGCCTACAGGCATCGAACACTGAAGCTTTCTTT
CASSLQASNTEAFF
>TRBV9|TRBJ2-5|.|16|TRBD2
TGTGCCAGCAGCGTAGCAGAGCGGGGCAACCAAGAGACCCAGTACTTC
CASSVAERGNQETQYF
>TRBV10-3|TRBJ2-7|.|14|TRBD1
TGTGCCATCAGTGAGTCGCAGGGGGCGTACGAGCAGTACTTC
CAISESQGAYEQYF
>TRBV7-2|TRBJ1-3|.|13|.
TGTGCCGGATCGTCTGTTCGCGGGGACACCATATATTTT
CAGSSVRGDTIYF
>TRBV10-2|TRBJ1-1|medium-sized|11|.
TGCGCCAGCAGCTCCAAGACTGAAGCTTTCTTT
CASSSKTEAFF
>TRBV15|TRBJ1-5|few|15|.
TGTGCCACCAGCAGAAGATCAAATAGCAATCAGCCCCAGCATTTT
CATSRRSNSNQPQHF
>TRBV4-2|TRBJ2-7|once|16|TRBD1
TGTGCCTATTCGTTGCCCCCGGGACAGGGGGGAAACGAGCAGTACTTC
CAYSLPPGQGGNEQYF
>TRBV5-4|TRBJ2-5|.|15|TRBD2
TGTGCCAGCAGCTTGGCTAGCGGGAGAGGCGGGACCCAGTACTTC
CASSLASGRGGTQYF
>TRBV5-1|TRBJ1-6|.|15|.
TGCGCCAGCAGCCCGGCCCAGGGGAATAATTCACCCCTCCACTTT
CASSPAQGNNSPLHF
>TRBV27|TRBJ1-1|few|15|.
TGTGCCAGCAGTTTAACCCGACCCGAATCCACTGAAGCTTTCTTT
CASSLTRPESTEAFF
>TRBV5-4|TRBJ1-5|.|14|.
TGTGCCAGCAGCTTGGTAGGGTACGGCCAGCCCCAGCATTTT
CASSLVGYGQPQHF
>TRBV15|TRBJ2-1|.|13|TRBD1
TGTGCCACCAGCGGTGGACAGGTCAATGAGCAGTTCTTC
CATSGGQVNEQFF
>TRBV28|TRBJ1-5|few|15|.
TGTGCCAGCAGTTTATTAGGGTCTCGCAATCAGCCCCAGCATTTT
CASSLLGSRNQPQHF
>TRBV7-8|TRBJ2-7|.|15|.
TGTGCCAGCAGCCCCTCCTCGACAGGTCTGGGAGAGCAGTACTTC
CASSPSSTGLGEQYF
>TRBV7-9|TRBJ2-2|.|16|.
TGTGCCACCGCAAGGTTGGGTAGCCTTTCCACCGGGGAGCTGTTTTTT
CATARLGSLSTGELFF
>TRBV7-2|TRBJ2-1|.|14|TRBD2
TGTGCCAGCAGCTCCATAGCGGGAGGCAATGAGCAGTTCTTC
CASSSIAGGNEQFF
>TRBV11-2|TRBJ1-3|.|16|.
TGTGCCAGCAGCTTAGGTGCGAGATTGGCTGGAAACACCATATATTTT
CASSLGARLAGNTIYF
>TRBV11-1|TRBJ1-6|.|13|.
TGTGCCAGCAGCTTAGCGGTAGGCTCACCCCTCCACTTT
CASSLAVGSPLHF
>TRBV7-9|TRBJ2-7|.|13|.
TGTGCCAGCCGCCCCGGCAGGGCCTACGAGCAGTACTTC
CASRPGRAYEQYF
>TRBV30|TRBJ1-4|once|14|.
TGTGCCTGGAGTGTACGTGCCGGAAATGAAAAACTGTTTTTT
CAWSVRAGNEKLFF
>TRBV6-7|TRBJ2-7|.|13|TRBD2
TGTGCCACAAGCCGGGAGGGGGGATACGAGCAGTACTTC
CATSREGGYEQYF
>TRBV28|TRBJ1-6|.|15|.
TGTGCCAGCAGTTTATCCCGGGTCTATAATTCACCCCTCCACTTT
CASSLSRVYNSPLHF
>TRBV11-2|TRBJ1-6|.|17|.
TGTGCCAGCAGCTTAGACAGGGTCTTTGGTCTCAATTCACCCCTCCACTTT
CASSLDRVFGLNSPLHF
>TRBV19|TRBJ1-2|.|16|.
TGTGCCAGTAGTATTGGAATGAGGGGTAGTAGCTATGGCTACACCTTC
CASSIGMRGSSYGYTF